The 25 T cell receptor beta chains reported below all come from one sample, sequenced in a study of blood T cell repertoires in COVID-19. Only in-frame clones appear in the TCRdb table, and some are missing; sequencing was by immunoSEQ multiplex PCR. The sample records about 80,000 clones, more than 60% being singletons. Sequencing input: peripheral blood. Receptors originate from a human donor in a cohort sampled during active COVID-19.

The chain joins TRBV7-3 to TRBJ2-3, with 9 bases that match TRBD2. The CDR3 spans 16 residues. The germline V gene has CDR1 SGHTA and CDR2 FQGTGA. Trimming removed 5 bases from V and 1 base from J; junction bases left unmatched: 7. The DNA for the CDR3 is TGTGCCAGCAGCAAACGGTCTAGCGGGGGCACAGATACGCAGTATTTT. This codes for CASSKRSSGGTDTQYF.

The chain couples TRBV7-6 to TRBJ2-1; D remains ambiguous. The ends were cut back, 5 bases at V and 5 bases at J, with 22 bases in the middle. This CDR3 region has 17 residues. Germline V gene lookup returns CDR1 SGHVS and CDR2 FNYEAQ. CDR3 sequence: CASSIIPLSAPNNEQFF. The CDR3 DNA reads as TGTGCCAGCAGCATAATACCGCTGAGCGCCCCTAACAATGAGCAGTTCTTC.

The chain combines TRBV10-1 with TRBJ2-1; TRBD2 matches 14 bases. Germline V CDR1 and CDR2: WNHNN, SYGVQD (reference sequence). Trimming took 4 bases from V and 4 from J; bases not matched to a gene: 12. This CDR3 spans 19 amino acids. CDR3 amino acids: CASSVGTSGSRISYNEQFF. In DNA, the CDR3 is TGCGCCAGCAGTGTCGGGACTAGCGGGAGCCGGATAAGTTACAATGAGCAGTTCTTC.

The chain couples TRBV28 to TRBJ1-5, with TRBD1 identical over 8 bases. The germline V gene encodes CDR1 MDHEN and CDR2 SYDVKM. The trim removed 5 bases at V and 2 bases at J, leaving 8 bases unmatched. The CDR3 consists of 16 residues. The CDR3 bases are TGTGCCAGCAGTCAATTCGGACAGGGAGGCAATCAGCCCCAGCATTTT. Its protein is CASSQFGQGGNQPQHF.

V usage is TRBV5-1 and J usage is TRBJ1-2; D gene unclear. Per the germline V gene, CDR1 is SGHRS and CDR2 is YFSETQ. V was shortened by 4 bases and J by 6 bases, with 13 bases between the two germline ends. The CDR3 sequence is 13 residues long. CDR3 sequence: CASSLLGGNGYTF. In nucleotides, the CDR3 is TGCGCCAGCAGCCTCCTGGGAGGGAATGGCTACACCTTC.

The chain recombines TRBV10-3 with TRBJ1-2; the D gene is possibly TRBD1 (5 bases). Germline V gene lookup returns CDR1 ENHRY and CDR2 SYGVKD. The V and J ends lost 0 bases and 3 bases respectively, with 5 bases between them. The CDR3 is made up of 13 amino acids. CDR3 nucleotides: TGTGCCATCAGTGAGTCAGGGGACTATGGCTACACCTTC. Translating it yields CAISESGDYGYTF.

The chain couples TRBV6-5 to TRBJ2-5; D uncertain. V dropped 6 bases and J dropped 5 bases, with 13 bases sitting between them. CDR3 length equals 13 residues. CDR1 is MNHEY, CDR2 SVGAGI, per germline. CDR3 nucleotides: TGTGCCAGCAGCGAGATCCGTGAGGAGACCCAGTACTTC. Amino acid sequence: CASSEIREETQYF.

This CDR3 reads CASSWGTGGTPIPQYF. CDR3 in DNA: TGTGCCAGCAGCTGGGGGACGGGAGGGACCCCCATCCCGCAGTATTTT. The V and J genes are TRBV5-8 and TRBJ2-3; 8 bases are a match to TRBD2. Germline V lookup: CDR1 SGHTS, CDR2 YDEGEE. The CDR3 runs 16 residues. With V trimmed by 3 bases and J by 10 bases, 16 bases remained unmatched.

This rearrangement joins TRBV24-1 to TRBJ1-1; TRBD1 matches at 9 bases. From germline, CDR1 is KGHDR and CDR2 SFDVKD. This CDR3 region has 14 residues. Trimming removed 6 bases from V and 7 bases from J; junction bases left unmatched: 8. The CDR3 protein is CATSTNRGQVEAFF. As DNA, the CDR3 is TGTGCCACCAGTACCAACAGGGGGCAAGTTGAAGCTTTCTTT.

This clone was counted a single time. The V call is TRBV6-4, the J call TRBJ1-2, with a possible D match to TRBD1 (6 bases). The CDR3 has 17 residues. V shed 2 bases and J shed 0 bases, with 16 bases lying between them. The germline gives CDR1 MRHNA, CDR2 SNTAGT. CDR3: CASSDHFQGPANYGYTF. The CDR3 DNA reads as TGTGCCAGCAGTGACCACTTCCAGGGGCCAGCTAACTATGGCTACACCTTC.

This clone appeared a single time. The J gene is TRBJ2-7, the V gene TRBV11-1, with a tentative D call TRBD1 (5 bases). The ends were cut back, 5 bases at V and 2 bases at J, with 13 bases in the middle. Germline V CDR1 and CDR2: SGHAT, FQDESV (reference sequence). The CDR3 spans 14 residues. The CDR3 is CASSPEGDPYEQYF. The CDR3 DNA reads TGTGCCAGCAGCCCCGAAGGGGATCCCTACGAGCAGTACTTC.

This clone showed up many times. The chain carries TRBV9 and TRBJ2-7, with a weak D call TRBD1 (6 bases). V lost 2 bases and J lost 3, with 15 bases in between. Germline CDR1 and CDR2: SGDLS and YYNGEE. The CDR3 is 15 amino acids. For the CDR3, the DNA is TGTGCCAGCAGCGTCATCCCCGGGACACTCTACGAGCAGTACTTC. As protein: CASSVIPGTLYEQYF.

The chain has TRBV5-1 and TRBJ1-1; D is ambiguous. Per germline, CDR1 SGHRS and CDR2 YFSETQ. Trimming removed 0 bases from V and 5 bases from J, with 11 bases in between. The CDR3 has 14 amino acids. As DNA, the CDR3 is TGCGCCAGCAGCTTGGATTTTGGGAGGACTGAAGCTTTCTTT. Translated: CASSLDFGRTEAFF. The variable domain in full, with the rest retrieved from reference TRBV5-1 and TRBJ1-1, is KAGVTQTPRYLIKTRGQQVTLSCSPISGHRSVSWYQQTPGQGLQFLFEYFSETQRNKGNFPGRFSGRQFSNSRSEMNVSTLELGDSALYLCASSLDFGRTEAFFGQGTRLTVV.

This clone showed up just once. The CDR3, as DNA: TGTGCCAGCACCAGGGACAGGGGGTCCAAACAGTTCTTC. Its translation is CASTRDRGSKQFF. The V and J genes are TRBV2 and TRBJ2-1; 11 bases align to TRBD1. Germline trimming cut 7 bases from V and 13 bases from J; bases unmatched to any gene: 9. This CDR3 has 13 amino acids. CDR1 and CDR2 from the germline V gene are SNHLY and FYNNEI.

CDR3 amino acids: CASSQDTIGTDTPYTEAFF. CDR3 DNA: TGCGCCAGCAGCCAAGACACCATCGGGACAGATACTCCCTACACTGAAGCTTTCTTT. The chain carries TRBV4-1 and TRBJ1-1, with 7 bases identical to TRBD1. From germline, CDR1 is MGHRA and CDR2 YSYEKL. This CDR3 has 19 residues. The V segment lost 0 bases and the J segment 3 bases; nucleotides outside the gene matches: 16.

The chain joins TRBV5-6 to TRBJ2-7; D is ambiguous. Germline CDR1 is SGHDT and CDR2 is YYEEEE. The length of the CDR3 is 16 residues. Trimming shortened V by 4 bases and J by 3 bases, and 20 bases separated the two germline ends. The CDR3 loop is CASSPYVGKELYEQYV. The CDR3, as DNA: TGTGCCAGCAGCCCCTACGTCGGAAAGGAGCTCTACGAGCAGTACGTC.

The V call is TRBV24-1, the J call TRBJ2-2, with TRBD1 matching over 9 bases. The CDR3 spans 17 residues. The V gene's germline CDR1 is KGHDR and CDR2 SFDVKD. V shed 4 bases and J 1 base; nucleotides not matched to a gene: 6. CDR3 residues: CATSDPAGQGNTGELFF. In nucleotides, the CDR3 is TGTGCCACCAGTGACCCCGCGGGACAGGGGAACACCGGGGAGCTGTTTTTT.

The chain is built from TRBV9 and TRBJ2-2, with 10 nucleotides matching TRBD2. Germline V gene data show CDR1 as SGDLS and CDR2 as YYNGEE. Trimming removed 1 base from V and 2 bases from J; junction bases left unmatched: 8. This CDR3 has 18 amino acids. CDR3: CASSVFSGGPQNTGELFF. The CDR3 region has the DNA TGTGCCAGCAGCGTATTTAGCGGGGGGCCGCAAAACACCGGGGAGCTGTTTTTT.

DNA of the CDR3: TGTGCCAGCAGTTTCTCCCCCGGGACAACCTACGAGCAGTACTTC. Protein: CASSFSPGTTYEQYF. The chain couples TRBV6-5 to TRBJ2-7, with a weak D call TRBD1 (6 bases). Germline CDR1 and CDR2: MNHEY and SVGAGI. The CDR3 totals 15 residues. V lost 4 bases to trimming and J lost 2 bases, with 15 bases between them.

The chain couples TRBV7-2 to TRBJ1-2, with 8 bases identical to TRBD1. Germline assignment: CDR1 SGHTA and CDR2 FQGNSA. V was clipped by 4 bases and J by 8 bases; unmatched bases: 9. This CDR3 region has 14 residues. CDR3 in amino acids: CASSSGQGSVGYTF. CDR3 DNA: TGTGCCAGCAGCTCAGGACAGGGAAGTGTGGGCTACACCTTC.

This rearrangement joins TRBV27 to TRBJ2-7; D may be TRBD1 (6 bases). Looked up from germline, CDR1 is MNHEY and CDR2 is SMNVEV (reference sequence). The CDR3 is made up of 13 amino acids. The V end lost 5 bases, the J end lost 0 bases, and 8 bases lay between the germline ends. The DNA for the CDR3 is TGTGCCAGCAGTCGGGACATCTCCTACGAGCAGTACTTC. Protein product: CASSRDISYEQYF.

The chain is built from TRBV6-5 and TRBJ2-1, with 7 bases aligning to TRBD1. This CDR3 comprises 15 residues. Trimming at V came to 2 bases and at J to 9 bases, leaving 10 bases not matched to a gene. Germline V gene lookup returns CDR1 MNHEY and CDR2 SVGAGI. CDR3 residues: CASSYPQGSEGEQFF. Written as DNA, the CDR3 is TGTGCCAGCAGTTACCCACAGGGGAGTGAAGGTGAGCAGTTCTTC.

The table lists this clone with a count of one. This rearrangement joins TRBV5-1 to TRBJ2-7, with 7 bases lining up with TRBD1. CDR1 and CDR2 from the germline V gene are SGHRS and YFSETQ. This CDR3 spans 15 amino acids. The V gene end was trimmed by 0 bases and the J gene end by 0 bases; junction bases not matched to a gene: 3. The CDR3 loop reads CASSLVTGSSYEQYF. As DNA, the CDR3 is TGCGCCAGCAGCTTGGTGACAGGGAGCTCCTACGAGCAGTACTTC.

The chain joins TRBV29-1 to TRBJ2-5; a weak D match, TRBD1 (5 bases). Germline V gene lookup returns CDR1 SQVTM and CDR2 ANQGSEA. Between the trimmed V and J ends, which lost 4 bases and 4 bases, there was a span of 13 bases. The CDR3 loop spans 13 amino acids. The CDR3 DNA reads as TGCAGCGTTGGACAGAGGTTGTTAGAGACCCAGTACTTC. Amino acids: CSVGQRLLETQYF.

The CDR3 protein is CASSSQGANYGYTF. The CDR3 DNA follows: TGCGCCAGCAGCTCACAGGGGGCGAACTATGGCTACACCTTC. The chain joins TRBV5-1 to TRBJ1-2, with 9 bases aligning to TRBD1. The CDR3 has 14 residues. In germline, CDR1 is SGHRS, CDR2 YFSETQ. Trimming took 3 bases from V and 2 from J; bases not matched to a gene: 2. The full variable domain, with the rest looked up from reference TRBV5-1 and TRBJ1-2, is KAGVTQTPRYLIKTRGQQVTLSCSPISGHRSVSWYQQTPGQGLQFLFEYFSETQRNKGNFPGRFSGRQFSNSRSEMNVSTLELGDSALYLCASSSQGANYGYTFGSGTRLTVV.